This is a list of T cell receptor beta chains from one sample in a study of regulatory T cells in long-lasting Graves disease. TCRdb called the multiplex PCR reads again in MiXCR, with one record for every CDR3 protein. The table records a few hundred thousand distinct CDR3 sequences, roughly 15% of them present only once. The same sample was also studied in work on T cells in Graves' hyperthyroidism and ophthalmopathy.

Sequenced material: peripheral blood mononuclear cells (PBMCs), taken at new diagnosis, from a patient treated with antithyroid drugs. Receptor source: a woman between 18 and 30 years old with Graves disease. The CDR3 runs from the conserved cysteine through the conserved F or W. The D gene is left open where the match is weak. Clone size is not always given. Where it is, it says once, few, many or a class for expanded clones.

clone size,D gene,J gene,V gene,CDR3 protein,CDR3 DNA
-,-,TRBJ1-1,TRBV5-4,CASSPKQGLGTEAFF,TGTGCCAGCAGCCCGAAACAGGGTCTGGGTACTGAAGCTTTCTTT
many,-,TRBJ2-7,TRBV28,CASSFPRRQYSYEQYF,TGTGCCAGCAGTTTCCCCCGACGGCAGTACTCCTACGAGCAGTACTTC
-,-,TRBJ2-1,TRBV6-9,CASSYDGLTVTEQFF,TGTGCCAGCAGTTACGACGGACTTACTGTTACTGAGCAGTTCTTC
many,TRBD1,TRBJ1-2,TRBV7-2,CASSLMTGGADGYTF,TGTGCCAGCAGCTTAATGACAGGGGGCGCGGATGGCTACACCTTC
many,TRBD2,TRBJ2-1,TRBV7-8,CASSYGLAYNEQFF,TGTGCCAGCAGCTACGGACTAGCGTACAATGAGCAGTTCTTC
few,-,TRBJ2-7,TRBV7-2,CASSPGQWSYEQYF,TGTGCCAGCAGCCCCGGACAGTGGTCCTACGAGCAGTACTTC
many,TRBD2,TRBJ2-1,TRBV24-1,CATSPGLANYNEQFF,TGTGCCACCAGTCCGGGACTAGCGAACTACAATGAGCAGTTCTTC
many,TRBD2,TRBJ2-1,TRBV6-4,CASSELAGGNNEQFF,TGTGCCAGCAGCGAACTAGCGGGAGGGAACAATGAGCAGTTCTTC
few,-,TRBJ2-7,TRBV18,CASSPPTPRGQQYF,TGTGCCAGCTCACCACCTACCCCGAGGGGACAGCAGTACTTC
many,-,TRBJ1-2,TRBV29-1,CSVEDQGGLAGYTF,TGCAGCGTTGAAGATCAGGGAGGATTAGCGGGCTACACCTTC
-,-,TRBJ2-1,TRBV7-6,CASSSEWGNEQFF,TGTGCCAGCAGCTCCGAGTGGGGCAATGAGCAGTTCTTC
many,-,TRBJ1-1,TRBV9,CASSERHNTEAFF,TGTGCCAGCAGCGAACGACACAACACTGAAGCTTTCTTT
few,TRBD1,TRBJ1-4,TRBV29-1,CSVGGTGGEKLFF,TGCAGCGTTGGGGGTACAGGGGGCGAAAAACTGTTTTTT
many,TRBD1,TRBJ2-5,TRBV24-1,CATSDQGVTQYF,TGTGCCACCAGTGATCAGGGGGTGACCCAGTACTTC
-,-,TRBJ1-6,TRBV5-1,CASSLGGTNNSPLHF,TGCGCCAGCAGCTTGGGGGGAACTAATAATTCACCCCTCCACTTT
many,TRBD2,TRBJ2-7,TRBV28,CASSPGTSGSQYEQYF,TGTGCCAGCAGTCCGGGGACTAGCGGGAGTCAGTACGAGCAGTACTTC
-,-,TRBJ2-2,TRBV20-1,CSARGPDSGELFF,TGCAGTGCTAGGGGCCCGGATAGCGGGGAGCTGTTTTTT
-,-,TRBJ2-7,TRBV2,CASGGAGRDEQYF,TGTGCCAGCGGGGGGGCAGGGAGGGACGAGCAGTACTTC
few,-,TRBJ1-2,TRBV20-1,CMLRAIQDWGYGYTF,TGCATGCTTCGGGCCATCCAAGATTGGGGATATGGCTACACCTTC
-,TRBD2,TRBJ2-2,TRBV20-1,CSARLGLAGAWNTGELFF,TGCAGTGCTAGACTCGGACTAGCGGGAGCCTGGAACACCGGGGAGCTGTTTTTT
many,-,TRBJ2-5,TRBV7-2,CASRPGPQRETQYF,TGTGCCAGCAGACCCGGCCCCCAACGTGAGACCCAGTACTTC
many,TRBD1,TRBJ2-1,TRBV12-3/TRBV12-4,CASSFWDRGVGSYNEQFF,TGTGCCAGCAGTTTTTGGGACAGGGGGGTTGGTTCCTACAATGAGCAGTTCTTC
many,TRBD1,TRBJ2-7,TRBV27,CASSLTTGVAYEQYF,TGTGCCAGCAGCTTAACGACAGGGGTGGCCTACGAGCAGTACTTC
many,-,TRBJ2-7,TRBV28,CASSLFPGSYEQYF,TGTGCCAGCAGTTTATTCCCAGGGTCCTACGAGCAGTACTTC
many,-,TRBJ1-1,TRBV12-3/TRBV12-4,CASSLAIGLETFF,TGTGCCAGCAGTTTAGCGATCGGACTTGAAACTTTCTTT
-,TRBD2,TRBJ2-7,TRBV27,CASSRGLAGGPYEQYF,TGTGCCAGCAGTAGGGGACTAGCGGGAGGCCCCTACGAGCAGTACTTC
-,TRBD2,TRBJ2-5,TRBV20-1,CSARDYSTTSGREETQYF,TGCAGTGCTAGAGATTATTCCACAACTAGCGGGAGGGAAGAGACCCAGTACTTC
few,-,TRBJ2-7,TRBV30,CAWSVKQGRTYEQYF,TGTGCCTGGAGTGTTAAACAGGGTCGCACCTACGAGCAGTACTTC
many,TRBD2,TRBJ2-1,TRBV6-2/TRBV6-3,CASRAGAYNEQFF,TGTGCCAGCAGGGCGGGAGCCTACAATGAGCAGTTCTTC
few,-,TRBJ2-3,TRBV19,CASSMLGAQTDTQYF,TGTGCCAGTAGTATGTTGGGGGCGCAAACAGATACGCAGTATTTT
-,-,TRBJ2-1,TRBV9,CASSVGLAPYNEQFF,TGTGCCAGCAGCGTTGGGCTAGCCCCCTACAATGAGCAGTTCTTC
few,TRBD1,TRBJ2-7,TRBV20-1,CSATGTGNYEQYF,TGCAGTGCTACCGGGACAGGGAACTACGAGCAGTACTTC
-,-,TRBJ2-2,TRBV7-8,CASSLLVLTGELFF,TGTGCCAGCAGCTTACTAGTTTTGACCGGGGAGCTGTTTTTT
few,-,TRBJ1-2,TRBV12-3/TRBV12-4,CASSLGSHYGYTF,TGTGCCAGCAGTTTAGGCAGCCACTATGGCTACACCTTC
-,-,TRBJ1-2,TRBV15,CATSRDPRSYGYTF,TGTGCCACCAGCAGAGACCCGAGAAGCTATGGCTACACCTTC
many,-,TRBJ2-3,TRBV6-1,CASSERTPGADTQYF,TGTGCCAGCAGTGAAAGGACGCCCGGAGCAGATACGCAGTATTTT
-,TRBD1,TRBJ2-7,TRBV6-1,CASSKTGGSEQYF,TGTGCCAGCAGTAAGACAGGGGGCAGCGAGCAGTACTTC
-,TRBD1,TRBJ1-4,TRBV12-3/TRBV12-4,CASSGGIGTAKGEKLFF,TGTGCCAGCAGCGGGGGGATAGGGACAGCCAAAGGGGAAAAACTGTTTTTT
-,TRBD1,TRBJ1-6,TRBV28,CASSYRQGNSPLHF,TGTGCCAGCAGTTATAGACAGGGGAATTCACCCCTCCACTTT
many,TRBD1,TRBJ2-3,TRBV12-3/TRBV12-4,CASSPHAGGSTDTQYF,TGTGCCAGCAGTCCCCACGCAGGGGGATCGACAGATACGCAGTATTTT
-,-,TRBJ2-1,TRBV29-1,CSVGALGGLSEQFF,TGCAGCGTTGGCGCCCTCGGAGGATTAAGTGAGCAGTTCTTC
many,-,TRBJ2-7,TRBV7-8,CASSLVRGAEQYF,TGTGCCAGCAGCTTAGTAAGGGGCGCTGAGCAGTACTTC
many,-,TRBJ2-7,TRBV20-1,CSARAQRVSPYEQYF,TGCAGTGCTAGAGCCCAGCGGGTCTCCCCCTACGAGCAGTACTTC
-,TRBD2,TRBJ2-3,TRBV10-3,CAISESFSGRLEGITDTQYF,TGTGCCATCAGTGAGTCTTTCAGCGGGAGGTTGGAAGGTATCACAGATACGCAGTATTTT
few,-,TRBJ2-2,TRBV5-1,CASRETPNTGELFF,TGCGCCAGCAGGGAGACGCCAAACACCGGGGAGCTGTTTTTT
many,TRBD1,TRBJ2-7,TRBV7-9,CASSDRQGHEQYF,TGTGCCAGCAGCGATCGACAGGGGCACGAGCAGTACTTC
many,-,TRBJ1-1,TRBV6-1,CASSESGYKAEAFF,TGTGCCAGCAGTGAATCAGGGTACAAGGCTGAAGCTTTCTTT
many,-,TRBJ2-7,TRBV11-2,CASSLGSRTYEQYF,TGTGCCAGCAGCTTGGGGAGCCGAACCTACGAGCAGTACTTC
few,TRBD2,TRBJ2-7,TRBV19,CASSMSGSSHEQYF,TGTGCCAGTAGTATGAGCGGGAGCTCCCACGAGCAGTACTTC
many,TRBD1,TRBJ1-1,TRBV6-2/TRBV6-3,CASIRTGWNTEAFF,TGTGCCAGCATTAGGACAGGATGGAACACTGAAGCTTTCTTT
-,-,TRBJ2-7,TRBV12-3/TRBV12-4,CASSLYLTYEQYF,TGTGCCAGCAGTTTGTACCTCACCTACGAGCAGTACTTC
many,TRBD1,TRBJ2-1,TRBV11-3,CASSLVFEGAEQFF,TGTGCCAGCAGCTTAGTATTCGAGGGGGCTGAGCAGTTCTTC